A single T cell receptor (beta chain) is shown here with its context. The target antigen is unknown. Measured with immunoSEQ multiplex PCR; TCRdb has only the in-frame clones, and not every one. The data contain about 56,000 clones, roughly 93% of them seen just once; the ten biggest clones take up 1.5% to 2%. The entry originates in a study of cytomegalovirus exposure and HLA in healthy donors. Study-level results: There were a few CMV-associated chains whose specificity for CMV antigens was confirmed in vitro. In the 120 or so validation repertoires, roughly 94% of cluster scores exceeded 0, per a later analysis.

The clonotype originates from a woman between 18 and 29 years old in good health and CMV-seropositive. Material for sequencing was PBMCs.

This chain's CDR3 is CASSQDPSRFTDTQYF. CDR3 DNA sequence: TGCGCCAGCAGCCAAGACCCTAGCCGGTTCACAGATACGCAGTATTTT. The chain employs TRBV4-1 and TRBJ2-3, with D perhaps matching TRBD2 (5 bases). Trimming took off 0 bases at V and 2 bases at J, with 12 bases between the two ends. CDR1 is MGHRA, CDR2 YSYEKL, per germline. This CDR3 is built from 16 residues.